Below, 24 T cell receptor beta chains from the same sample are listed, as sequenced in a study of identical twins. TCRdb re-called the 5' RACE reads with MiXCR, one entry per CDR3 protein. The sample shows hundreds of thousands of distinct CDR3 sequences, 12% of them seen only once. The data were also submitted as part of a second study, on yellow fever vaccine responses in identical twins.

Sequencing input: PBMCs. The receptors were sampled from a woman aged 18-29 years in good health.

This clonotype was found a few times. The rearrangement uses TRBV12-3 or TRBV12-4 and TRBJ2-7; tentatively, D is TRBD1 (5 bases). Trimming cost V 4 bases and J 3 bases, with 7 bases left between them. This CDR3 is built from 12 residues. DNA of the CDR3: TGTGCCAGCAGTTACCAGGGCTACGAGCAGTACGTC. It specifies CASSYQGYEQYV.

There are a few counts of this clonotype. V gene TRBV29-1 combines with J gene TRBJ2-1; 8 bases are shared with TRBD2. The CDR3 sequence is 14 residues long. The germline CDR1 and CDR2 sequences are SQVTM and ANQGSEA. J was trimmed by 4 bases and V by 7 bases; bases with no gene match: 9. Written as DNA, the CDR3 is TGCAGCGACAAGGAAAGCGGGGGATACAATGAGCAGTTCTTC. Residues: CSDKESGGYNEQFF.

The CDR3 protein is CASSQGGSNYGYTF. CDR3 DNA: TGTGCCAGCAGCCAAGGAGGGTCAAACTATGGCTACACCTTC. The J gene is TRBJ1-2, the V gene TRBV3-1, with no clear D. CDR1 is LGHDT and CDR2 is YNNKEL in the germline V gene (reference sequence). V lost 1 base to trimming and J lost 2 bases, with 8 bases between them. The CDR3 loop spans 14 amino acids. Filled out from reference TRBV3-1 and TRBJ1-2, the complete variable domain reads DTAVSQTPKYLVTQMGNDKSIKCEQNLGHDTMYWYKQDSKKFLKIMFSYNNKELIINETVPNRFSPKSPDKAHLNLHINSLELGDSAVYFCASSQGGSNYGYTFGSGTRLTVV.

This clonotype turned up a few times. V and J are TRBV9 and TRBJ1-1; D may be TRBD1 (5 bases). The germline gives CDR1 SGDLS, CDR2 YYNGEE. Trimming removed 4 bases from V and 2 bases from J, with 15 bases in between. CDR3 length: 15 residues. In nucleotides, the CDR3 is TGTGCCAGCAGCCCCAGTGGGGGAAGAAACACTGAAGCTTTCTTT. It codes for CASSPSGGRNTEAFF.

This clonotype was observed a handful of times. The CDR3 DNA reads TGTGCCAGCAGAGAGACAGGGAGATACGAGCAGTACTTC. It yields the protein CASRETGRYEQYF. The chain recombines TRBV11-1 with TRBJ2-7, with 7 positions matching TRBD1. Trimming removed 6 bases from V and 4 bases from J; junction bases left unmatched: 6. In germline, CDR1 is SGHAT, CDR2 FQDESV (reference sequence). The CDR3 length is 13 residues.

This clonotype was recorded a few times. The chain has TRBV12-3 or TRBV12-4 and TRBJ2-2; D gene uncertain. CDR3 size: 13 residues. Deletions cut 6 bases from V and 4 bases from J, with 9 bases between. The CDR3 bases are TGTGCCAGCAGCCGAGCCCGCACCGGGGAGCTGTTTTTT. This codes for CASSRARTGELFF.

The rearrangement links TRBV14 to TRBJ2-1, with 9 bases identical to TRBD2. Germline V gene data show CDR1 as SGHDN and CDR2 as FVKESK. V shed 0 bases and J 7 bases; nucleotides not matched to a gene: 4. The CDR3 length is 15 residues. In DNA form, the CDR3 reads TGTGCCAGCAGCCAAGACCAGCGGGAGGTTAATGAGCAGTTCTTC. It codes for CASSQDQREVNEQFF.

This clonotype has ten or more counts. V is TRBV11-2 and J is TRBJ1-1, with D possibly matching TRBD1 (6 bases). There are 14 residues in the CDR3. V gave up 1 base and J gave up 5 bases, with 11 bases separating them. Germline CDR1 and CDR2: SGHAT and FQNNGV. The chain's CDR3 is CASSLVGARTEAFF. For the CDR3, the DNA is TGTGCCAGCAGCTTAGTGGGGGCGCGGACTGAAGCTTTCTTT.

This clonotype was detected only a few times. The J gene is TRBJ2-1, the V gene TRBV5-1; the match to TRBD2 covers 8 bases. The germline gives CDR1 SGHRS, CDR2 YFSETQ. This CDR3 is built from 16 residues. V gave up 4 bases and J gave up 4 bases; unmatched junction bases: 10. The CDR3 region is CASSPAGTSSYNEQFF. The CDR3 region has the DNA TGCGCCAGCAGCCCCGCCGGGACTAGTTCTTACAATGAGCAGTTCTTC.

This clonotype was seen just once. This rearrangement joins TRBV6-5 to TRBJ1-3; the D gene is possibly TRBD1 (6 bases). This CDR3 contains 16 residues. Trimming shortened V by 4 bases and J by 0 bases, and 13 bases separated the two germline ends. The germline V gene has CDR1 MNHEY and CDR2 SVGAGI. For the CDR3, the DNA is TGTGCCAGCAGTTCGAGGGGGGCCCACTCTGGAAACACCATATATTTT. This translates into CASSSRGAHSGNTIYF.

The CDR3 loop is CASSANRGYNEQFF. The CDR3, as DNA: TGTGCCAGCAGTGCCAACAGGGGGTACAATGAGCAGTTCTTC. This rearrangement joins TRBV12-3 or TRBV12-4 to TRBJ2-1; 8 bases map to TRBD1. The CDR3 is 14 amino acids. The V gene end was trimmed by 5 bases and the J gene end by 4 bases; junction bases not matched to a gene: 4.

This clonotype occurred a few times. The chain is built from TRBV11-3 and TRBJ2-1, with 10 bases identical to TRBD2. Germline V gene sequence: CDR1 SGHNT, CDR2 YENEEA. The CDR3 is 16 amino acids. The V segment lost 5 bases and the J segment 6 bases; nucleotides outside the gene matches: 10. CDR3 amino acids: CASSPRAGGLPNEQFF. DNA of the CDR3: TGTGCCAGCAGCCCGAGAGCGGGAGGGCTACCCAATGAGCAGTTCTTC.

This rearrangement joins TRBV3-1 to TRBJ1-2; D remains ambiguous. Per the germline V gene, CDR1 is LGHDT and CDR2 is YNNKEL (reference sequence). Trimming shortened V by 4 bases and J by 3 bases, and 9 bases separated the two germline ends. CDR3 length: 13 amino acids. The CDR3: CASSLHRHYGYTF. Here the CDR3 DNA reads TGTGCCAGCAGCCTACATAGGCACTATGGCTACACCTTC.

The chain links TRBV4-2 to TRBJ2-5; 9 bases line up with TRBD1. J lost 3 bases, V lost 3 bases, and 26 bases had no gene match. The CDR3 has 22 residues. Germline lookup yields CDR1 LGHNA and CDR2 YNFKEQ. CDR3 loop: CASSQLTTAWTGVSQKEETQYF. CDR3 in DNA: TGTGCCAGCAGCCAGTTAACCACGGCCTGGACAGGGGTTTCACAGAAGGAAGAGACCCAGTACTTC.

The chain uses TRBV18 and TRBJ2-1; D possibly corresponds to TRBD1 (8 bases). CDR1 KGHSH and CDR2 LQKENI come from the germline V gene. Trimming shortened V by 3 bases and J by 9 bases, and 15 bases separated the two germline ends. CDR3 size: 14 residues. The DNA for the CDR3 is TGTGCCAGCTCACCCATACAGGGGGGGGGTGAGCAGTTCTTC. It specifies CASSPIQGGGEQFF. The full variable domain, in which reference TRBV18 and TRBJ2-1 provide the parts outside the CDR3, is NAGVMQNPRHLVRRRGQEARLRCSPMKGHSHVYWYRQLPEEGLKFMVYLQKENIIDESGMPKERFSAEFPKEGPSILRIQQVVRGDSAAYFCASSPIQGGGEQFFGPGTRLTVL.

This clonotype was picked up a small number of times. The gene calls are TRBV15 and TRBJ1-6; TRBD1 agrees at 7 bases. Germline trimming cut 5 bases from V and 7 bases from J; bases unmatched to any gene: 8. Germline V gives CDR1 LNHNV, CDR2 YYDKDF (reference sequence). The CDR3 totals 15 residues. The CDR3 DNA follows: TGTGCCACCAGCGGGGCGACAGGGTGGAATTCACCCCTCCACTTT. Its translation: CATSGATGWNSPLHF. The variable domain in full, completed from reference TRBV15 and TRBJ1-6, reads DAMVIQNPRYQVTQFGKPVTLSCSQTLNHNVMYWYQQKSSQAPKLLFHYYDKDFNNEADTPDNFQSRRPNTSFCFLDIRSPGLGDTAMYLCATSGATGWNSPLHFGNGTRLTVT.

This clonotype showed up just a few times. The chain recombines TRBV20-1 with TRBJ2-1; 11 nucleotides line up with TRBD2. V shed 6 bases, J shed 3 bases, and the junction held 19 bases outside the gene matches. The germline V gene has CDR1 DFQATT and CDR2 SNEGSKA (reference sequence). The CDR3 extends over 19 amino acids. The CDR3 sequence is CSALTRLAGRPNGYNEQFF. The CDR3 DNA is TGCAGTGCCCTAACCCGACTAGCGGGGAGACCGAATGGCTACAATGAGCAGTTCTTC.

The rearrangement uses TRBV5-1 and TRBJ2-5, with D perhaps being TRBD1 or TRBD2 (5 bases each). Germline V lookup: CDR1 SGHRS, CDR2 YFSETQ. The CDR3 totals 15 residues. V was cut by 0 bases and J by 2 bases, with 11 bases left in between. The CDR3 DNA follows: TGCGCCAGCAGCTTGGGCCGGGACCCTCAAGAGACCCAGTACTTC. Amino acids: CASSLGRDPQETQYF.

The V and J genes are TRBV6-1 and TRBJ2-2; 8 nucleotides match TRBD1. Germline V gene lookup returns CDR1 MNHNS and CDR2 SASEGT. V was pared by 6 bases and J by 3 bases, with 6 bases of the junction left unmatched. This CDR3 is 15 amino acids long. The CDR3 nucleotides are TGTGCCAGCAGGGATGCGACAGGGGACACCGGGGAGCTGTTTTTT. Amino acid sequence: CASRDATGDTGELFF.

This clonotype has more than one count but fewer than ten. The chain employs TRBV7-9 and TRBJ1-4; 7 positions match TRBD1. CDR3 size: 14 residues. Germline V gene lookup returns CDR1 SEHNR and CDR2 FQNEAQ (reference sequence). V lost 4 bases, J lost 4 bases, and 3 bases stayed unmatched. CDR3 DNA sequence: TGTGCCAGCAGCTCCGGACAGGATAATGAAAAACTGTTTTTT. It translates to CASSSGQDNEKLFF.

The V call is TRBV20-1, the J call TRBJ2-7, with a weak D call TRBD2 (6 bases). There are 15 residues in the CDR3. Trimming pared 3 bases from V and 1 base from J, leaving 16 bases between. Germline V gene lookup returns CDR1 DFQATT and CDR2 SNEGSKA (reference sequence). CDR3 DNA: TGCAGTGCTAGGTCGCGGGCCGGAGGGTCCTACGAGCAGTACGTC. Translation: CSARSRAGGSYEQYV.

This chain connects TRBV5-5 to TRBJ2-3, with D hard to call. Germline values: CDR1 SGHKS, CDR2 YYEKEE (reference sequence). The CDR3 has 17 amino acids. V dropped 4 bases and J dropped 4 bases, with 22 bases sitting between them. The CDR3 loop reads CASSPVGVSLGPDTQYF. CDR3 coding DNA: TGTGCCAGCAGCCCGGTTGGTGTCTCGTTGGGCCCAGATACGCAGTATTTT. Full variable domain (outside the CDR3, taken from reference TRBV5-5 and TRBJ2-3): DAGVTQSPTHLIKTRGQQVTLRCSPISGHKSVSWYQQVLGQGPQFIFQYYEKEERGRGNFPDRFSARQFPNYSSELNVNALLLGDSALYLCASSPVGVSLGPDTQYFGPGTRLTVL.

This clonotype was detected many times. The rearrangement links TRBV7-6 to TRBJ2-1; possibly TRBD1 or TRBD2 for D (5 bases each). Germline values: CDR1 SGHVS, CDR2 FNYEAQ. The CDR3 extends over 13 amino acids. V lost 5 bases to trimming and J lost 5 bases, with 10 bases between them. The CDR3 region has the DNA TGTGCCAGCAGCCAGGGACGGAACAATGAGCAGTTCTTC. Its translation is CASSQGRNNEQFF.

The chain uses TRBV9 and TRBJ2-4; weak D call: TRBD2 (5 bases). Germline V gene data show CDR1 as SGDLS and CDR2 as YYNGEE. The CDR3 contains 13 residues. Deletions cut 6 bases from V and 2 bases from J, with 9 bases between. The CDR3 loop is CASIRGSKNIQYF. The CDR3 DNA reads TGTGCCAGCATCCGGGGTTCCAAAAACATTCAGTACTTC.